This T cell receptor (beta chain) was captured in a study of T cell clonotyping in hematopoietic cell transplantation. Study outcomes and limitations: At the given depth, recipient repertoires were over 95% de novo clonotypes. Recipient TCR diversity dropped after transplant; expanded clonotypes rose from day 30 to 180.

Here immunoSEQ multiplex PCR was the method, and the copy in TCRdb shows in-frame clones only, minus some. Here the sample spans about 45,000 clones, roughly 80% being singletons. As to this clone: Its antigen remains unidentified.

Time point meaning: recipient sample about 28 days before transplant, after cytoreduction. The sample here was peripheral blood mononuclear cells, taken before stem cell transplant. This TCR came from a man between 60 and 75 years old with myelodysplastic syndrome. Some clones in this sample may be carry-over from other donors' samples.

This chain's CDR3 is CASSLGTLAKNIQYF. The CDR3, as DNA: TGTGCCAGCAGTTTAGGGACGCTAGCCAAAAACATTCAGTACTTC. J is TRBJ2-4 and V is TRBV28, with D perhaps matching TRBD1 or TRBD2 (5 bases each). The germline gives CDR1 MDHEN, CDR2 SYDVKM. Trimming left V 2 bases short and J 0 bases short, with 8 bases between. The CDR3 is 15 residues long.